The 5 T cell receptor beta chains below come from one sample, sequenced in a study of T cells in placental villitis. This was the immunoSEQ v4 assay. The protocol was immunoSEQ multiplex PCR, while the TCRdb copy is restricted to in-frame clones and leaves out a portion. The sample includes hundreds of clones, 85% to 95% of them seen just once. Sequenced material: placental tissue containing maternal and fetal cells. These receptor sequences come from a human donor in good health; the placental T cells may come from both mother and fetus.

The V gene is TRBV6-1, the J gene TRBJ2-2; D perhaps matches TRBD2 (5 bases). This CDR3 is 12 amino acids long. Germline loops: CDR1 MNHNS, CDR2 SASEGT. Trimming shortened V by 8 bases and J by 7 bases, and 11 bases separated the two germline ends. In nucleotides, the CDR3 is TGTGCCAGCGGCGGGCCCCACGGGGAGCTGTTTTTT. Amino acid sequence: CASGGPHGELFF.

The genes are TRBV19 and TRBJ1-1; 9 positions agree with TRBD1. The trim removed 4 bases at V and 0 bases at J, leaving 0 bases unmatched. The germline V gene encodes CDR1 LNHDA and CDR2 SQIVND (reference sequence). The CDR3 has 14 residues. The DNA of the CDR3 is TGTGCCAGTAGTAGACAGGGGGTGAACACTGAAGCTTTCTTT. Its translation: CASSRQGVNTEAFF.

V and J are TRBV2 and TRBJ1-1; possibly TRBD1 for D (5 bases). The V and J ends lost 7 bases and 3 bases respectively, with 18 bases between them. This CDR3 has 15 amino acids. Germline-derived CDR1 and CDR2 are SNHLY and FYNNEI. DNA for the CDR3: TGTGCCAGCACTCCACAAGCCGGGGCACACACTGAAGCTTTCTTT. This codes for CASTPQAGAHTEAFF.

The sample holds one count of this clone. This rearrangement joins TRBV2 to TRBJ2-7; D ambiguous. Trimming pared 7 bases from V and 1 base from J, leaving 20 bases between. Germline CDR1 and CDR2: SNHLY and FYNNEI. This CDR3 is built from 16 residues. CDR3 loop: CASIELGVIGSYEQYF. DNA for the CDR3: TGTGCCAGCATAGAATTAGGAGTGATTGGGTCCTACGAGCAGTACTTC.

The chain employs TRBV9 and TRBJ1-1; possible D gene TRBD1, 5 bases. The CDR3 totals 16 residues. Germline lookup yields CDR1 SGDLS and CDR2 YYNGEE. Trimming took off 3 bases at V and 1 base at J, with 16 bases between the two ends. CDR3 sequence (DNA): TGTGCCAGCAGCGCAAACCCGGGACGGACGAACACTGAAGCTTTCTTT. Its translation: CASSANPGRTNTEAFF.